A selection of T cell receptor beta chains follows, all from one sample in a study of siplizumab effects on memory and regulatory T cells. Generated by immunoSEQ multiplex PCR, the TCRdb table keeps only in-frame clones and is missing some. The sample lists some 100,000 clones, about 94% seen once, with over 1% in the top ten. Material: non-Treg CD4+ T cells sorted from blood. These TCRs come from a human donor in good health. Both conserved end residues are part of each CDR3. A D gene is named only where the DNA matches it firmly.

TRBV14	-	TRBJ2-3	TGTGCCAGCAGCCAAGACCATGCTAGACTGAGCACAGATACGCAGTATTTT	CASSQDHARLSTDTQYF
TRBV7-9	-	TRBJ2-5	TGTGCCAGCAGCCCAACCCTGTGGCTGTTGGGACAAGAGACCCAGTACTTC	CASSPTLWLLGQETQYF
TRBV18	-	TRBJ1-4	TGTGCCAGCTCAAGTGAGACGCGGGCAACTAATGAAAAACTGTTTTTT	CASSSETRATNEKLFF
TRBV6-4	-	TRBJ1-2	TGTGCCAGCAGTAAAACCACCGGGACAAAATCAGGCTACACCTTC	CASSKTTGTKSGYTF
TRBV6-5	TRBD1	TRBJ1-2	TGTGCCAGCAGTCTCGGGACAGTCTATGGCTACACCTTC	CASSLGTVYGYTF
TRBV9	-	TRBJ2-7	TGTGCCAGCAGCGTAGTGGGGAGCTCCTACGAGCAGTACTTC	CASSVVGSSYEQYF
TRBV5-1	-	TRBJ2-5	TGCGCCAGCAGCCGTTCCCCGGTGGAGACCCAGTACTTC	CASSRSPVETQYF
TRBV7-8	-	TRBJ1-2	TGTGCCAGCAGCCGGACAGTAACTAACTATGGCTACACCTTC	CASSRTVTNYGYTF
TRBV7-9	TRBD1	TRBJ2-5	TGTGCCAGCAGCCGGGACAGTATCCAAGAGACCCAGTACTTC	CASSRDSIQETQYF
TRBV19	TRBD1	TRBJ2-3	TGTGCCAGTAGTATTGGGACAGGGGGAACCGATACGCAGTATTTT	CASSIGTGGTDTQYF
TRBV4-1	TRBD2	TRBJ2-3	TGCGCCAGCACCCCGGGGAGCGGGAGGTTCTCAGATACGCAGTATTTT	CASTPGSGRFSDTQYF
TRBV5-1	TRBD2	TRBJ2-5	TGCGCCGGTTCGGTAGCGGGAGGTGGTCAAGAGACCCAGTACTTC	CAGSVAGGGQETQYF
TRBV19	-	TRBJ2-2	TGTGCCAGTAGTATCGGTCTAGCATCCTCCGGGGAGCTGTTTTTT	CASSIGLASSGELFF
TRBV27	-	TRBJ1-5	TGTGCCAGCAGTTTGCAGTCTAGCAATCAGCCCCAGCATTTT	CASSLQSSNQPQHF
TRBV6-5	-	TRBJ2-5	TGTGCCAGCAGTCGACAAGAGACCCAGTACTTC	CASSRQETQYF
TRBV10-1	-	TRBJ2-3	TGCGCCAGCAGTGAAGGGCCAGAAGATACGCAGTATTTT	CASSEGPEDTQYF
TRBV30	-	TRBJ2-7	TGTGCCTGGAGCAGCGGCAGATCCTACGAGCAGTACTTC	CAWSSGRSYEQYF
TRBV6-1	TRBD2	TRBJ2-7	TGTGCCAGCAGTGATAGTCGGGGAGGGAGGGGTTTATACGAGCAGTACTTC	CASSDSRGGRGLYEQYF
TRBV4-1	TRBD1	TRBJ2-7	TGCGCCAGCAGCCAGAGAACCGGGACAGAGAGCCGCCCCCTAACCTACGAGCAGTACTTC	CASSQRTGTESRPLTYEQYF
TRBV7-8	TRBD1	TRBJ2-7	TGTGCCAGCAGCCTCGGGACAGCCCGCTACGAGCAGTACTTC	CASSLGTARYEQYF
TRBV28	TRBD1	TRBJ1-1	TGTGCCAGCAGAGGACAGGGACTTACTGAAGCTTTCTTT	CASRGQGLTEAFF
TRBV7-3	TRBD1	TRBJ2-7	TGTGCCAGCAGCTCATCGGGACAGGGGGCCGAGCAGTACTTC	CASSSSGQGAEQYF